Included here is one T cell receptor (beta chain) sequence, with context. These data originate in a study of cytomegalovirus exposure and HLA in healthy donors. The CDR3 is 14 amino acids. The germline gives CDR1 SQVTM, CDR2 ANQGSEA. V gave up 4 bases and J gave up 1 base, with 13 bases separating them. 60 Vbeta and 13 Jbeta primers were used in PCR. Profiled with immunoSEQ multiplex PCR; TCRdb holds only in-frame clones, not every one. Of 150,000 or so clones listed, 75% to 80% are singletons. V and J are TRBV29-1 and TRBJ1-1; no clear D. The receptor was derived from a male donor in good health and CMV-seronegative. The source material was PBMCs. CDR3 nucleotides: TGCAGCGTTGCGGAGGGTACTGGGAACACTGAAGCTTTCTTT. Protein: CSVAEGTGNTEAFF. The variable domain in full, with the rest retrieved from reference TRBV29-1 and TRBJ1-1, is SAVISQKPSRDICQRGTSLTIQCQVDSQVTMMFWYRQQPGQSLTLIATANQGSEATYESGFVIDKFPISRPNLTFSTLTVSNMSPEDSSIYLCSVAEGTGNTEAFFGQGTRLTVV.